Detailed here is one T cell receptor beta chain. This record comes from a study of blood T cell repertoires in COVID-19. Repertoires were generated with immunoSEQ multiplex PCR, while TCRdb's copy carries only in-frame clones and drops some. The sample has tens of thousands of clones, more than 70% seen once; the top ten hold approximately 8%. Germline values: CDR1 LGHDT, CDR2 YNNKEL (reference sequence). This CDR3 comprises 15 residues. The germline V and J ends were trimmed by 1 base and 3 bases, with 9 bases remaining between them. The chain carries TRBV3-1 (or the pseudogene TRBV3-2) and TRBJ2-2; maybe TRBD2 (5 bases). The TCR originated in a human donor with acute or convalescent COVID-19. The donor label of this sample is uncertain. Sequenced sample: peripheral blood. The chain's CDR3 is CASSQVSGDTGELFF. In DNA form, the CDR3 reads TGTGCCAGCAGCCAAGTATCCGGGGACACCGGGGAGCTGTTTTTT.